This T cell receptor beta chain was recovered during a study of T cell clonotyping in hematopoietic cell transplantation. Broader study findings: At the given depth, recipient repertoires were over 95% de novo clonotypes. After transplant, recipient diversity fell while pathologically expanded clonotypes grew through day 180.

Blood collection times were about day -28 and days 30, 100, 180 posttransplant. Germline CDR1 and CDR2: MNHNY and SVGAGI (reference sequence). Unmatched junction bases numbered 11, after V lost 7 bases and J lost 7 bases. The CDR3 extends over 15 amino acids. The method was immunoSEQ multiplex PCR; TCRdb's version includes in-frame clones alone and lacks a portion of them. The sample has fewer than 15,000 clones, around nine tenths seen once. Notes on this clone: Its antigen is not identified.

This receptor was identified in a female patient aged 50 to 65 who had an allogeneic stem cell transplant from an unrelated donor, so the T cells may come from the graft donor. Some clones in this sample may be carry-over from other donors' samples. Material: PBMCs, obtained 100 days after allogeneic stem cell transplant. The chain is built from TRBV6-6 and TRBJ2-5, with TRBD1 identical over 11 bases. The CDR3 is CASTTTGQGAATQYF. The CDR3 DNA follows: TGTGCCAGCACCACTACCGGACAGGGGGCAGCGACCCAGTACTTC.